The clone carrying this TCR beta chain was seen at least ten times. Relative to the germline gene, one junction end is altered; a read error may explain this. Time point defined: persistent/refractory GD, antithyroid drugs over 5 years with positive TRAb. Following extraction of RNA from PBMCs, that RNA was used to make the TCR library. Arm-PCR of CDR3 regions and iRepertoire HTBI primers were the basis on which TCR beta libraries were built. TCRdb itself ran the multiplex PCR reads through MiXCR, one entry per CDR3 protein. The repertoire has 390,000 or so distinct CDR3 sequences, 23% of them found once; the top ten carry 25% to 30%. This record belongs to a study of regulatory T cells in long-lasting Graves disease. The CDR3 runs to 12 residues.

The source is a woman in her thirties or forties with Graves disease. The rearrangement uses TRBV12-3 or TRBV12-4 and TRBJ2-5, with TRBD2 matching 7 bases. The sequencing here drew on peripheral blood mononuclear cells (PBMCs), taken when the disease was refractory, from a patient treated with antithyroid drugs. CDR3 sequence (DNA): TGTGCCAGCAGATTAGCGGGAGAGACCCAGTACTTC. Amino acid sequence: CASRLAGETQYF.